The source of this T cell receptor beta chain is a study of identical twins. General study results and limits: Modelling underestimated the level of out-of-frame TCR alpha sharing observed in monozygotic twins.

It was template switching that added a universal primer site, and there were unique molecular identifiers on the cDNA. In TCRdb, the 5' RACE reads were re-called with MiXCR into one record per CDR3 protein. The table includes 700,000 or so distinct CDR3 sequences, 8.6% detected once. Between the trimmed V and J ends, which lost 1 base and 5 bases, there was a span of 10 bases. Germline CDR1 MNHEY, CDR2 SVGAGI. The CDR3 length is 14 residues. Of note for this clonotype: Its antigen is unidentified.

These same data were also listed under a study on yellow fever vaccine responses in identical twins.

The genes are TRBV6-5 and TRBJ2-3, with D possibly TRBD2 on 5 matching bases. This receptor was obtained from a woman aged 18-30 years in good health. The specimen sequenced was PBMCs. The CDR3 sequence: CASSYLIAQDTQYF. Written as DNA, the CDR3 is TGTGCCAGCAGTTACTTAATAGCGCAAGATACGCAGTATTTT.